A single sample is the source of the 29 T cell receptor beta chains below, sequenced in a study of CD8 T cells in Susac syndrome (dated by TCRdb to the late 2010s). Library creation used the immunoSEQ multiplex PCR assay. RNA was extracted using the RNeasy kit, and roughly 0.5 to 1 ug of the RNA was reverse transcribed with random hexamers. The public reads were reprocessed in TCRdb via fastp at Q25 and MiXCR, keeping in-frame beta chains. Rows matching on CDR3 protein sequence are summarized as one entry with the most common DNA and genes. The sample yields 75,000 to 95,000 distinct CDR3 sequences; around 96% were counted once. The ten largest clones take up more than 0.55% of the sample. The sequenced sample consisted of CD8+ T cells from PBMCs. The receptors shown here come from a human donor with Susac syndrome.

This chain links TRBV7-2 with TRBJ1-2, with TRBD1 as a possible D gene (6 bases). The V end lost 2 bases, the J end lost 6 bases, and 16 bases lay between the germline ends. CDR1 is SGHTA, CDR2 FQGNSA, per germline. The CDR3 covers 15 residues. The CDR3 spells CASSLSQTGRDGYTF. CDR3 bases: TGTGCCAGCAGCTTATCGCAAACAGGGCGAGATGGCTACACCTTC.

The J gene is TRBJ1-2, the V gene TRBV2; 8 bases fit TRBD1. Germline assignment: CDR1 SNHLY and CDR2 FYNNEI. V lost 7 bases to trimming and J lost 7 bases; unmatched junction nucleotides: 8. CDR3 length equals 13 residues. The CDR3 DNA sequence: TGTGCCAGCACTCCGAGGGGACAGGTTGGCTACACCTTC. This gives the protein CASTPRGQVGYTF.

The chain links TRBV19 to TRBJ2-2, with D perhaps assigned TRBD1 or TRBD2 (6 bases each). CDR1 is LNHDA and CDR2 is SQIVND in the germline V gene (reference sequence). Trimming pared 8 bases from V and 4 bases from J, leaving 14 bases between. This CDR3 spans 14 amino acids. CDR3 nucleotide sequence: TGTGCCAGTTTTGGGGGGCCCGGCACCGGGGAGCTGTTTTTT. Encoded protein: CASFGGPGTGELFF.

The J gene is TRBJ1-2, the V gene TRBV6-2 or TRBV6-3; D remains unclear. Germline CDR1 and CDR2: MNHEY and SVGEGT. V lost 8 bases and J lost 7, with 11 bases in between. The CDR3 sequence is 11 residues long. This CDR3 reads CASRREAGYTF. CDR3 coding DNA: TGTGCCAGCCGACGGGAAGCTGGCTACACCTTC.

The J gene is TRBJ1-1, the V gene TRBV14, with 7 bases identical to TRBD1. This CDR3 contains 14 residues. Germline V gives CDR1 SGHDN, CDR2 FVKESK. Unmatched junction bases numbered 5, after V lost 0 bases and J lost 7 bases. CDR3 sequence (DNA): TGTGCCAGCAGCCAAGATTTCGGGGACAGTGAAGCTTTCTTT. It encodes CASSQDFGDSEAFF.

The V and J genes are TRBV3-1 and TRBJ2-7; no firm D call. V lost 1 base to trimming and J lost 6 bases, with 16 bases between them. Germline CDR1 is LGHDT and CDR2 is YNNKEL (reference sequence). The CDR3 consists of 15 residues. The CDR3 coding sequence is TGTGCCAGCAGCCAAGTCCCCCAGAACGACGGCGAGCAGTACTTC. Translated: CASSQVPQNDGEQYF.

The rearrangement joins TRBV6-1 to TRBJ1-2; TRBD1 aligns across 7 bases. The germline V gene encodes CDR1 MNHNS and CDR2 SASEGT. The CDR3 has 15 residues. V shed 1 base, J shed 4 bases, and the junction held 6 bases outside the gene matches. The CDR3 sequence is CASSEVTGAGYGYTF. The CDR3 nucleotides are TGTGCCAGCAGTGAAGTCACAGGGGCGGGCTATGGCTACACCTTC.

The chain employs TRBV7-9 and TRBJ2-1; D unclear. V lost 3 bases, J lost 6 bases, and 12 bases lay in between. Looked up from germline, CDR1 is SEHNR and CDR2 is FQNEAQ (reference sequence). The CDR3 runs to 14 residues. The CDR3 DNA follows: TGTGCCAGCAGCTTCGATACGCGTTTCAATGAGCAGTTCTTC. Translated, it gives CASSFDTRFNEQFF.

This rearrangement joins TRBV20-1 to TRBJ2-3; 7 bases map to TRBD1. The junction had 6 bases not matched to a gene; V was cut back by 0 bases and J by 6 bases. The V gene's germline CDR1 is DFQATT and CDR2 SNEGSKA (reference sequence). The CDR3 runs to 14 residues. CDR3 bases: TGCAGTGCTAGAGAAGGGCAGGGGGTCGATACGCAGTATTTT. The encoded protein is CSAREGQGVDTQYF.

This chain joins TRBV20-1 and TRBJ2-7; TRBD2 agrees at 13 bases. V dropped 5 bases and J dropped 7; count of bases not matched to a gene: 8. Germline CDR1 reads DFQATT; CDR2 reads SNEGSKA (reference sequence). The length of the CDR3 is 14 residues. The CDR3 loop is CSALGLAGPREQYF. Written as DNA, the CDR3 is TGCAGTGCTCTGGGACTAGCGGGGCCCAGAGAGCAGTACTTC.

The chain joins TRBV20-1 to TRBJ2-3; either TRBD1 or TRBD2 may supply D (5 bases each). The CDR3 is 14 amino acids. The V and J ends lost 6 bases and 0 bases respectively, with 13 bases between them. CDR1 DFQATT and CDR2 SNEGSKA come from the germline V gene (reference sequence). The DNA of the CDR3 is TGCAGTGCCCCGGACGGGGCGAGCACAGATACGCAGTATTTT. It codes for CSAPDGASTDTQYF.

This chain links TRBV23-1 with TRBJ2-7, with D possibly TRBD1 on 5 matching bases. TRBV23-1 is an ORF; its function is uncertain. The CDR3 spans 13 residues. Trimming removed 0 bases from V and 6 bases from J, with 9 bases in between. For the CDR3, the DNA is TGCGCCAGCAGTCAATCGACCAGGGCCGAGCAGTACTTC. Translated: CASSQSTRAEQYF.

The V and J genes are TRBV7-2 and TRBJ2-5; TRBD1 matches 7 bases. The CDR3 runs to 16 residues. Germline CDR1 SGHTA, CDR2 FQGNSA. V dropped 3 bases and J dropped 0; count of bases not matched to a gene: 7. CDR3 sequence: CASSFPTGPYQETQYF. The CDR3 nucleotides read TGTGCCAGCAGCTTCCCGACAGGGCCTTACCAAGAGACCCAGTACTTC.

The chain is built from TRBV4-3 and TRBJ2-1, with D possibly matching TRBD2 (6 bases). Germline CDR1 and CDR2: LGHNA and YSLEER. CDR3 size: 18 residues. V lost 0 bases and J 6 bases, leaving 21 bases between the germline ends. This chain's CDR3 is CASSQDPWVLVGGNEQFF. CDR3 DNA sequence: TGCGCCAGCAGCCAAGATCCTTGGGTCCTCGTGGGGGGCAATGAGCAGTTCTTC.

The V and J genes are TRBV7-9 and TRBJ2-1, with 11 bases identical to TRBD2. The germline V gene has CDR1 SEHNR and CDR2 FQNEAQ (reference sequence). The CDR3 length is 15 residues. With 5 bases clipped from V and 4 bases from J, the junction kept 4 bases outside the gene matches. CDR3 nucleotides: TGTGCCAGCAGCCGACTAGCGGGGATTTACAATGAGCAGTTCTTC. This sequence encodes CASSRLAGIYNEQFF.

The genes are TRBV5-4 and TRBJ2-7, with TRBD1 identical over 9 bases. Trimming cost V 6 bases and J 2 bases; bases outside gene matches: 6. This CDR3 is built from 14 residues. CDR1 SGHNT and CDR2 YYREEE come from the germline V gene (reference sequence). The CDR3 sequence: CASTRQGVTYEQYF. In DNA form, the CDR3 reads TGTGCCAGCACCAGACAGGGGGTGACCTACGAGCAGTACTTC.

V is TRBV30 and J is TRBJ2-7; D not resolved. Germline loops: CDR1 GTSNPN, CDR2 SVGIG (reference sequence). The CDR3 covers 12 residues. V was shortened by 0 bases and J by 3 bases, with 6 bases between the two germline ends. The CDR3 region has the DNA TGTGCCTGGAGTGTAATCCTCTACGAGCAGTACTTC. This translates into CAWSVILYEQYF.

V usage is TRBV27 and J usage is TRBJ1-6; TRBD1 matches at 7 bases. This CDR3 is 14 amino acids long. In germline, CDR1 is MNHEY, CDR2 SMNVEV (reference sequence). The V gene end was trimmed by 2 bases and the J gene end by 5 bases; junction bases not matched to a gene: 0. CDR3 bases: TGTGCCAGCAGTTTAGGGACAGATAATTCACCCCTCCACTTT. This translates into CASSLGTDNSPLHF.

In nucleotides, the CDR3 is TGTGCCAGCAGCCAATCGGGGGGGACGCAGTATTTT. Encoded protein: CASSQSGGTQYF. The chain is built from TRBV16 and TRBJ2-3; 7 bases fit TRBD2. Losses at the gene ends were 0 bases for V and 9 bases for J; bases not matched to a gene: 0. The germline CDR1 and CDR2 sequences are KGHSY and FQNENV. This CDR3 has 12 amino acids.

This chain joins TRBV20-1 and TRBJ1-1; D gene uncertain. CDR3 size: 14 residues. Per the germline V gene, CDR1 is DFQATT and CDR2 is SNEGSKA (reference sequence). The V and J ends lost 6 bases and 1 base respectively, with 15 bases between them. The CDR3 bases are TGCAGTGCCATCGACACCTTAAAGAACACTGAAGCTTTCTTT. Its translation is CSAIDTLKNTEAFF.

Only one count was recorded for this clonotype. The chain combines TRBV4-1 with TRBJ1-6, with TRBD1 matching 7 bases. The V gene's germline CDR1 is MGHRA and CDR2 YSYEKL. V shed 0 bases and J 6 bases; nucleotides not matched to a gene: 5. There are 16 residues in the CDR3. The CDR3: CASSQEGQAINSPLHF. CDR3 bases: TGCGCCAGCAGCCAAGAAGGACAGGCGATTAATTCACCCCTCCACTTT.

The CDR3 DNA reads as TGTGCCAGCAGCCAAGTTCCCATTCAGGGGTTCACGAACACTGAAGCTTTCTTT. Translated: CASSQVPIQGFTNTEAFF. The chain uses TRBV3-1 and TRBJ1-1, with a possible D match to TRBD1 (6 bases). V was shortened by 1 base and J by 1 base, with 19 bases between the two germline ends. This CDR3 spans 18 amino acids. From germline, CDR1 is LGHDT and CDR2 YNNKEL (reference sequence).

V is TRBV3-1 and J is TRBJ1-5, with D unclear. V lost 1 base, J lost 2 bases, and 3 bases lay in between. There are 13 residues in the CDR3. The germline CDR1 and CDR2 sequences are LGHDT and YNNKEL (reference sequence). The CDR3 DNA is TGTGCCAGCAGCCAAGTTCGCAATCAGCCCCAGCATTTT. Encoded protein: CASSQVRNQPQHF.

The chain couples TRBV29-1 to TRBJ1-5; no reliable D call. CDR3 length: 13 amino acids. Germline-derived CDR1 and CDR2 are SQVTM and ANQGSEA. V was trimmed by 4 bases and J by 1 base, leaving 8 bases between them. The CDR3 nucleotides read TGCAGCGTTGTAGAGGGAAGCAATCAGCCCCAGCATTTT. Translated, it gives CSVVEGSNQPQHF.

V and J are TRBV30 and TRBJ1-2; the D is unclear. From germline, CDR1 is GTSNPN and CDR2 SVGIG (reference sequence). V lost 0 bases to trimming and J lost 0 bases, with 11 bases between them. The CDR3 is made up of 15 amino acids. CDR3: CAWSVVSHSNYGYTF. The CDR3 bases are TGTGCCTGGAGTGTAGTCTCTCACTCTAACTATGGCTACACCTTC.

The chain recombines TRBV4-3 with TRBJ1-5, with 11 bases matching TRBD1. Unmatched junction bases numbered 5, after V lost 3 bases and J lost 7 bases. This CDR3 is 15 amino acids long. In germline, CDR1 is LGHNA, CDR2 YSLEER. CDR3: CASSQDRGLEQPQHF. CDR3 nucleotides: TGCGCCAGCAGCCAGGACAGGGGGCTCGAGCAGCCCCAGCATTTT.

The chain employs TRBV28 and TRBJ1-2; D might be TRBD1 (6 bases). The CDR3 sequence is 13 residues long. Germline CDR1 MDHEN, CDR2 SYDVKM. V was cut by 3 bases and J by 8 bases, with 13 bases left in between. CDR3 DNA: TGTGCCAGCAGTTTCCCGGGGGCGCTGGGCTACACCTTC. Its translation is CASSFPGALGYTF.

This clonotype appeared a single time. V and J are TRBV15 and TRBJ2-5; D might be TRBD1 or TRBD2, each matching 5 bases. CDR1 and CDR2 (germline): LNHNV, YYDKDF (reference sequence). V was clipped by 4 bases and J by 1 base, with 10 bases between them. This CDR3 spans 14 amino acids. CDR3 in amino acids: CATSTRGLQETQYF. CDR3 DNA sequence: TGTGCCACCAGCACCCGGGGCCTCCAAGAGACCCAGTACTTC.

For this clonotype: The junction does not match germline at one end; this may be a read error. This chain joins TRBV18 and TRBJ2-5; possible D gene TRBD1, 5 bases. In germline, CDR1 is KGHSH, CDR2 LQKENI. The CDR3 covers 14 residues. The CDR3 DNA is TGCGCGGCCACAGGCGGAGAGTCCCAAGAGACCCAGTACTTC. It is translated as CAATGGESQETQYF. Drawing the rest from reference TRBV18 and TRBJ2-5, the complete variable domain is NAGVMQNPRHLVRRRGQEARLRCSPMKGHSHVYWYRQLPEEGLKFMVYLQKENIIDESGMPKERFSAEFPKEGPSILRIQQVVRGDSAAYFCAATGGESQETQYFGPGTRLLVL.